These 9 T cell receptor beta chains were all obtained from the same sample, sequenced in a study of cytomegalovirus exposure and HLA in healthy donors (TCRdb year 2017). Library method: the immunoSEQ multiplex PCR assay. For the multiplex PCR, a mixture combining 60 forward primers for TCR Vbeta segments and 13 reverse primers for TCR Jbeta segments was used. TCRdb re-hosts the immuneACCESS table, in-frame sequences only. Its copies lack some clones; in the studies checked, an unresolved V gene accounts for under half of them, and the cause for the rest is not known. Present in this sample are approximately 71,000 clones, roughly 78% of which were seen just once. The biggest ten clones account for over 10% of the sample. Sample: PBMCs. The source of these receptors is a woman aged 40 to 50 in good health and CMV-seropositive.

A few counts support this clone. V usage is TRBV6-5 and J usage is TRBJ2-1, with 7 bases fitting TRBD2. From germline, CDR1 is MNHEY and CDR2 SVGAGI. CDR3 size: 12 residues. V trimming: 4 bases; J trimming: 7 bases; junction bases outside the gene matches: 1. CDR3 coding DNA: TGTGCCAGCAGTTGGGGGGGGAATGAGCAGTTCTTC. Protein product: CASSWGGNEQFF.

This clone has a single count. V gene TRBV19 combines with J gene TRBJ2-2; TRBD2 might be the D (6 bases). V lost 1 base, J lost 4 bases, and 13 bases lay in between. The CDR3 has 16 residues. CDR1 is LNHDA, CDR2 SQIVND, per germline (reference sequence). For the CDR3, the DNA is TGTGCCAGTAGTATAGGAAGGGAGGAGGCCACCGGGGAGCTGTTTTTT. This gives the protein CASSIGREEATGELFF.

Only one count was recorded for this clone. The CDR3 is CASGPGGRGYEQYF. The CDR3 nucleotides read TGTGCCAGTGGACCGGGGGGAAGGGGATACGAGCAGTACTTC. This chain connects TRBV2 to TRBJ2-7; TRBD2 matches at 7 bases. This CDR3 region has 14 residues. Germline values: CDR1 SNHLY, CDR2 FYNNEI. Germline trimming cut 9 bases from V and 4 bases from J; bases unmatched to any gene: 12.

The CDR3 nucleotides read TGTGCCAGCAGTGACCCACAGGGAGGGCTCACCTTC. As protein: CASSDPQGGLTF. The V call is TRBV2, the J call TRBJ1-2, with D possibly TRBD1 on 6 matching bases. The V and J ends lost 3 bases and 13 bases respectively, with 15 bases between them. The CDR3 has 12 amino acids. The germline V gene encodes CDR1 SNHLY and CDR2 FYNNEI.

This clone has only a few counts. DNA of the CDR3: TGTGCCAGCAGCCCCCAGGGCTATAGCAATCAGCCCCAGCATTTT. Residues: CASSPQGYSNQPQHF. The chain uses TRBV5-6 and TRBJ1-5; tentative D call: TRBD1 (5 bases). The germline V gene encodes CDR1 SGHDT and CDR2 YYEEEE. V was trimmed by 4 bases and J by 0 bases, leaving 11 bases between them. The CDR3 length is 15 residues.

In nucleotides, the CDR3 is TGCGCCAGCAGCGCCGATGCCGGGGGGAATGAAAAACTGTTTTTT. It yields the protein CASSADAGGNEKLFF. The rearrangement links TRBV5-1 to TRBJ1-4; maybe TRBD1 (5 bases). Trimming left V 4 bases short and J 5 bases short, with 15 bases between. The germline V gene has CDR1 SGHRS and CDR2 YFSETQ. The CDR3 length is 15 residues.

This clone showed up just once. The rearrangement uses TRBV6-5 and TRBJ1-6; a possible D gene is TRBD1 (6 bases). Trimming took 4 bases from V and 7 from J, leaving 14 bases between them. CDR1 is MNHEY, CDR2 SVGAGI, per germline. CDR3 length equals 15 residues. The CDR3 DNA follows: TGTGCCAGCAGTTTACAGGGACCGTCAAATTCACCCCTCCACTTT. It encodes CASSLQGPSNSPLHF.

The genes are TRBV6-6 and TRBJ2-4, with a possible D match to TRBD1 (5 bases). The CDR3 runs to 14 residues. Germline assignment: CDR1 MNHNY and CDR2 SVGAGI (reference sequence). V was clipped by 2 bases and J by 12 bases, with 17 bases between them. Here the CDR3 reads CASSYVRQYSTQYF. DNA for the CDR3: TGTGCCAGCAGTTACGTGCGACAGTATAGTACTCAGTACTTC.

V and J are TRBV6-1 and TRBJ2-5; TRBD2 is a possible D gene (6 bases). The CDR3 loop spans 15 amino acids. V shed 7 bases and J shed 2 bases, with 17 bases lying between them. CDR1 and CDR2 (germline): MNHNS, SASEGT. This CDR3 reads CASIALGGWQETQYF. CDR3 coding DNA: TGTGCCAGCATCGCCCTCGGGGGATGGCAAGAGACCCAGTACTTC.